Sequencing of this T cell receptor (beta chain) was carried out in a study of CD8+ T cells in alopecia areata. Overall study results and limits: More clonal than normal scalp was lesional scalp, particularly alopecia totalis/universalis.

On this clone: The antigen remains unidentified.

RNA was extracted and reverse transcribed into cDNA as the sequencing template. Clones were sequenced by immunoSEQ multiplex PCR, and TCRdb holds only the in-frame ones, with some missing. The table includes approximately 98,000 clones, roughly 60% detected once. V was pared by 1 base and J by 2 bases, with 10 bases between. Germline CDR1 is SGHDT and CDR2 is YYEEEE. The CDR3 is made up of 15 amino acids. The chain couples TRBV5-6 to TRBJ1-5; tentatively, D is TRBD1 (6 bases). Sample: CD8+ T cells sorted from blood. The TCR sequence derives from a human donor in good health. Here the CDR3 reads CASSLLTGGNQPQHF. The CDR3 bases are TGTGCCAGCAGCTTGCTGACAGGCGGCAATCAGCCCCAGCATTTT.